The 26 T cell receptor beta chains below come from one sample, sequenced in a study of T-cell memory formation after mild COVID-19. In TCRdb, the 5' RACE reads were re-called with MiXCR into one record per CDR3 protein. The sample lists around 300,000 distinct CDR3 sequences; about a sixth were seen once. Sequenced input: PBMCs or a T cell subset sorted from them (not recorded which). The source is a young man who had mild COVID-19 (a few samples of this study predate the infection). Cell type and time point are not known.

The DNA for the CDR3 is TGCGCCAGCAGCCAAGAAGGAAGGACAGGGCGTACGCAGTATTTT. Translated, it gives CASSQEGRTGRTQYF. The V gene is TRBV4-1, the J gene TRBJ2-3; TRBD1 aligns across 8 bases. CDR3 length: 15 amino acids. Germline CDR1 and CDR2: MGHRA and YSYEKL. The V segment lost 0 bases and the J segment 8 bases; nucleotides outside the gene matches: 7.

This clonotype came up a few times. This rearrangement joins TRBV5-1 to TRBJ2-3; the match to TRBD2 covers 11 bases. Germline CDR1 reads SGHRS; CDR2 reads YFSETQ. This CDR3 has 16 amino acids. The trim removed 2 bases at V and 4 bases at J, leaving 6 bases unmatched. CDR3 amino acids: CASSLGLAGDADTQYF. In DNA, the CDR3 is TGCGCCAGCAGCTTAGGACTAGCGGGCGACGCAGATACGCAGTATTTT.

The V and J genes are TRBV12-3 or TRBV12-4 and TRBJ1-4; no clear D. This CDR3 has 14 amino acids. V lost 7 bases and J 4 bases, leaving 13 bases between the germline ends. Here the CDR3 DNA reads TGTGCCAGCAACCTCGGACGGGATAATGAAAAACTGTTTTTT. Translating gives CASNLGRDNEKLFF.

The rearrangement joins TRBV20-1 to TRBJ2-5, with 12 bases identical to TRBD2. The V segment lost 0 bases and the J segment 2 bases; nucleotides outside the gene matches: 4. Germline CDR1 reads DFQATT; CDR2 reads SNEGSKA (reference sequence). This CDR3 spans 16 amino acids. CDR3 in DNA: TGCAGTGCTAGAGATCCCGGACTAGCGGGGCAAGAGACCCAGTACTTC. It specifies CSARDPGLAGQETQYF.

This rearrangement joins TRBV7-7 to TRBJ2-2; tentative D call: TRBD2 (5 bases). The CDR3 runs 15 residues. Trimming took off 5 bases at V and 7 bases at J, with 17 bases between the two ends. Germline CDR1 and CDR2: SSHAT and FNYEAQ (reference sequence). For the CDR3, the DNA is TGTGCCAGCAGCAATTTAGGTCTTCGGGGCGGGGAGCTGTTTTTT. The encoded protein is CASSNLGLRGGELFF.

This chain joins TRBV24-1 and TRBJ1-4; D remains unclear. Germline assignment: CDR1 KGHDR and CDR2 SFDVKD. The CDR3 runs 13 residues. V was pared by 10 bases and J by 7 bases, with 15 bases between. CDR3 DNA: TGTGCCACGGACCCCCCTCGCCCTGAAAAACTGTTTTTT. It encodes CATDPPRPEKLFF.

The chain links TRBV15 to TRBJ2-7; D is unresolved. With 5 bases removed from V and 0 bases from J, the gap between germline ends came to 14 bases. This CDR3 comprises 15 residues. Germline V gene data show CDR1 as LNHNV and CDR2 as YYDKDF (reference sequence). This CDR3 reads CATSPDVRSSYEQYF. For the CDR3, the DNA is TGTGCCACCAGCCCGGACGTCAGGAGCTCCTACGAGCAGTACTTC.

The V gene is TRBV25-1, the J gene TRBJ2-4; 8 positions agree with TRBD1. V dropped 0 bases and J dropped 9; count of bases not matched to a gene: 13. The CDR3 contains 17 residues. Germline V gives CDR1 MGHDK, CDR2 SYGVNS. The CDR3 reads CASSEYERQDRASIQYF. In DNA form, the CDR3 reads TGTGCCAGCAGTGAATATGAGCGTCAGGACAGGGCGAGCATTCAGTACTTC.

This clonotype has a handful of counts. The chain employs TRBV5-4 and TRBJ2-5, with D possibly TRBD1 on 6 matching bases. Germline CDR1 reads SGHNT; CDR2 reads YYREEE (reference sequence). This CDR3 is 15 amino acids long. Trimming stripped 5 bases from V and 1 base from J, with 15 bases between. CDR3 region: CASRPTGIGQETQYF. CDR3 coding DNA: TGTGCCAGCAGGCCCACAGGGATTGGCCAAGAGACCCAGTACTTC. The variable domain in full, with the rest retrieved from reference TRBV5-4 and TRBJ2-5, is ETGVTQSPTHLIKTRGQQVTLRCSSQSGHNTVSWYQQALGQGPQFIFQYYREEENGRGNFPPRFSGLQFPNYSSELNVNALELDDSALYLCASRPTGIGQETQYFGPGTRLLVL.

The rearrangement links TRBV6-2 or TRBV6-3 to TRBJ2-7, with 8 bases lining up with TRBD2. The germline V gene has CDR1 MNHEY and CDR2 SVGEGT. This CDR3 region has 17 residues. V dropped 4 bases and J dropped 0; count of bases not matched to a gene: 11. The CDR3 DNA reads as TGTGCCAGCAGTTTCTCGACTAGCGAGCAGAGCTCCTACGAGCAGTACGTC. Translation: CASSFSTSEQSSYEQYV.

This clonotype appeared a few times. V gene TRBV15 combines with J gene TRBJ2-7; D is unresolved. CDR3 length equals 13 residues. CDR1 and CDR2 from the germline V gene are LNHNV and YYDKDF (reference sequence). The ends were cut back, 7 bases at V and 6 bases at J, with 16 bases in the middle. The CDR3 DNA is TGTGCCACCATGCCGACTGATCCTTTCGAGCAGTACGTC. Its translation: CATMPTDPFEQYV.

The rearrangement uses TRBV7-3 and TRBJ2-1, with D perhaps being TRBD1 or TRBD2 (5 bases each). CDR3 size: 13 residues. CDR1 and CDR2 from the germline V gene are SGHTA and FQGTGA. V lost 2 bases and J lost 12, with 14 bases in between. The chain's CDR3 is CASSLGGAARQFF. The CDR3 DNA is TGTGCCAGCAGCTTAGGGGGAGCGGCTAGGCAGTTCTTC.

The rearrangement joins TRBV27 to TRBJ1-6; D is unresolved. Trimming stripped 0 bases from V and 5 bases from J, with 8 bases between. The CDR3 length is 15 residues. Germline V gene data show CDR1 as MNHEY and CDR2 as SMNVEV (reference sequence). The CDR3 here is CASSLSNGDNSPLHF. The CDR3 coding sequence is TGTGCCAGCAGTTTATCGAACGGAGATAATTCACCCCTCCACTTT.

This clonotype was counted at least ten times. The CDR3 DNA follows: TGTGCCAGCAGCCTGATGGGACAGGGAGGAGATACGCAGTATTTT. This codes for CASSLMGQGGDTQYF. The J gene is TRBJ2-3, the V gene TRBV7-2; TRBD1 aligns across 9 bases. The germline V gene encodes CDR1 SGHTA and CDR2 FQGNSA. The CDR3 extends over 15 amino acids. V gave up 5 bases and J gave up 5 bases; unmatched junction bases: 8. Full variable domain (rest looked up from reference TRBV7-2 and TRBJ2-3): GAGVSQSPSNKVTEKGKDVELRCDPISGHTALYWYRQSLGQGLEFLIYFQGNSAPDKSGLPSDRFSAERTGGSVSTLTIQRTQQEDSAVYLCASSLMGQGGDTQYFGPGTRLTVL.

The chain is built from TRBV6-2 or TRBV6-3 and TRBJ2-7, with unresolved D. The V gene lost 8 bases and the J gene lost 4 bases, with 3 bases spanning the gap. CDR3 size: 9 residues. Germline CDR1 reads MNHEY; CDR2 reads SVGEGT. The CDR3 DNA follows: TGTGCCAGCGGATACGAGCAGTACGTC. Translated, it gives CASGYEQYV.

The chain recombines TRBV20-1 with TRBJ2-2; the match to TRBD1 covers 10 bases. CDR1 is DFQATT, CDR2 SNEGSKA, per germline (reference sequence). This CDR3 has 17 amino acids. After removal of 6 bases from V and 1 base from J, the junction contained 11 bases not matched to a gene. CDR3 bases: TGCAGTGCGAGGGCCCCGACAGGGGGCGGGAACACCGGGGAGCTGTTTTTT. It is translated as CSARAPTGGGNTGELFF.

V gene TRBV5-6 combines with J gene TRBJ2-3, with no clear D. The ends were cut back, 2 bases at V and 2 bases at J, with 9 bases in the middle. Germline V lookup: CDR1 SGHDT, CDR2 YYEEEE. This CDR3 contains 14 residues. In DNA, the CDR3 is TGTGCCAGCAGCTTCGGGTCGTACACAGATACGCAGTATTTT. As protein: CASSFGSYTDTQYF.

This clonotype was picked up a small number of times. The chain combines TRBV4-3 with TRBJ2-7; 8 positions agree with TRBD1. This CDR3 has 15 residues. Germline values: CDR1 LGHNA, CDR2 YSLEER. With V trimmed by 1 base and J by 6 bases, 8 bases remained unmatched. The CDR3 is CASSQGTRGQAEQYF. The CDR3, as DNA: TGCGCCAGCAGCCAAGGTACCAGGGGGCAGGCCGAGCAGTACTTC.

This clonotype was seen more than once but under ten times. The rearrangement joins TRBV6-1 to TRBJ1-5; maybe TRBD1 (5 bases). CDR1 is MNHNS, CDR2 SASEGT, per germline. This CDR3 comprises 15 residues. Trimming took 3 bases from V and 4 from J, leaving 13 bases between them. DNA of the CDR3: TGTGCCAGCAGTGAGGGACTGCGAGGGAATCAGCCCCAGCATTTT. It encodes CASSEGLRGNQPQHF.

This clonotype showed up just a few times. This chain joins TRBV6-6 and TRBJ1-2; 7 bases match TRBD1. The germline gives CDR1 MNHNY, CDR2 SVGAGI (reference sequence). The CDR3 is made up of 17 amino acids. V was pared by 1 base and J by 2 bases, with 10 bases of the junction left unmatched. The chain's CDR3 is CASSYWSGGTANYGYTF. CDR3 nucleotide sequence: TGTGCCAGCAGTTACTGGTCTGGGGGGACAGCGAACTATGGCTACACCTTC.

This clonotype has just a few counts. This chain uses TRBV4-1 with TRBJ2-7, with a tentative D call TRBD2 (6 bases). The ends were cut back, 5 bases at V and 7 bases at J, with 9 bases in the middle. The CDR3 sequence is 11 residues long. Per germline, CDR1 MGHRA and CDR2 YSYEKL. The CDR3: CASSTGGEQYF. CDR3 coding DNA: TGCGCCAGCAGCACCGGGGGTGAGCAGTACTTC.

This clonotype has a handful of counts. The gene calls are TRBV7-6 and TRBJ1-6; no reliable D call. Germline V gene lookup returns CDR1 SGHVS and CDR2 FNYEAQ. This CDR3 is built from 15 residues. V was trimmed by 5 bases and J by 0 bases, leaving 8 bases between them. The CDR3 region has the DNA TGTGCCAGCAGCCCCCAGAGCTCCTATAATTCACCCCTCCACTTT. Translated: CASSPQSSYNSPLHF.

V gene TRBV20-1 combines with J gene TRBJ2-1; 10 bases are a match to TRBD2. The CDR3 length is 17 residues. Trimming at V came to 6 bases and at J to 6 bases, leaving 17 bases not matched to a gene. Per germline, CDR1 DFQATT and CDR2 SNEGSKA (reference sequence). This CDR3 is CSAQRATFSGGANEQFF. As DNA, the CDR3 is TGCAGTGCCCAGAGGGCGACTTTCAGCGGGGGGGCCAATGAGCAGTTCTTC.

V usage is TRBV29-1 and J usage is TRBJ2-7; no definite D call. V was cut by 8 bases and J by 6 bases, with 20 bases left in between. This CDR3 has 13 residues. Germline assignment: CDR1 SQVTM and CDR2 ANQGSEA. The CDR3 spells CSISALGNGEQYF. Written as DNA, the CDR3 is TGCAGCATCTCCGCTCTGGGGAATGGCGAGCAGTACTTC.

In this sample, this clonotype turned up a few times. The chain recombines TRBV7-9 with TRBJ1-5; 8 positions match TRBD1. The CDR3 totals 15 residues. Trimming cost V 5 bases and J 4 bases; bases outside gene matches: 7. In germline, CDR1 is SEHNR, CDR2 FQNEAQ (reference sequence). CDR3 region: CASSRAGGPNQPQHF. CDR3 bases: TGTGCCAGCAGCCGCGCAGGGGGCCCAAATCAGCCCCAGCATTTT.

This clonotype was counted ten times or more. This chain connects TRBV4-3 to TRBJ2-5; 14 bases fit TRBD2. V lost 3 bases to trimming and J lost 2 bases; unmatched junction nucleotides: 2. The CDR3 totals 16 residues. The germline CDR1 and CDR2 sequences are LGHNA and YSLEER. The CDR3 DNA reads TGCGCCAGCAGCCAGGGGACTAGCGGGGGACAAGAGACCCAGTACTTC. It specifies CASSQGTSGGQETQYF.